Reported below is one T cell receptor beta chain. Its specificity is not known. Constant-segment primers and 5'RACE yielded cDNA libraries for TCR alpha and TCR beta, each carrying sample barcodes and UMIs. TCRdb reprocessed the 5' RACE reads with MiXCR, giving one entry per CDR3 protein. Here the sample spans about 240,000 distinct CDR3 sequences, over 8.5% being singletons. The sample belongs to a study of T-cell memory formation after mild COVID-19. Study-level results: Clones which contracted sat mainly in CM and EM if CD4+, and in EMRA if CD8+. Clones contracting day 15 to 85 were balanced CD4/CD8; later expanders leaned CD4+.

The CDR3 length is 18 residues. The V segment lost 0 bases and the J segment 3 bases; nucleotides outside the gene matches: 15. Per the germline V gene, CDR1 is SGHRS and CDR2 is YFSETQ. The clonotype comes from a young man who had mild COVID-19 (a few samples of this study predate the infection). Cell type and time point are not known. Specimen: PBMCs or a T cell subset sorted from them (not recorded which). The J gene is TRBJ2-7, the V gene TRBV5-1, with 7 bases fitting TRBD1. CDR3 DNA sequence: TGCGCCAGCAGCTTGGGGGTCAGGGGGAACTCAAGAAGCTACGAGCAGTACTTC. Translation: CASSLGVRGNSRSYEQYF.